These T cell receptor beta chains were read from a single sample in a study of cytomegalovirus exposure and HLA in healthy donors. Measured with immunoSEQ multiplex PCR; TCRdb has only the in-frame clones, and not every one. Here the sample spans 150,000 to 200,000 clones, 65% to 85% being singletons. Material: PBMCs. Receptors originate from a man aged 40-55 years in good health and CMV-seropositive. Each CDR3 is given with its conserved first and last residue. Some rows mark clone size as missing; the rest say once, few, many or name a class of expanded clone.

clone size	V gene	J gene	CDR3 protein
.	TRBV28	TRBJ2-2	CASSLSLLAGGELFF
.	TRBV5-1	TRBJ2-3	CASRRDLTDTQYF
.	TRBV4-1	TRBJ2-7	CASSHYRDSPPYEQYF
.	TRBV2	TRBJ1-1	CASSEVRGATEAFF
.	TRBV9	TRBJ2-7	CASSVGAGTSYEQYF
.	TRBV27	TRBJ1-2	CASSQRQGTNYGYTF
few	TRBV5-4	TRBJ2-7	CASSVEGGAYEQYF
.	TRBV19	TRBJ2-1	CASSAGGGNEQFF
.	TRBV28	TRBJ2-6	CASRGQDSGANVLTF
.	TRBV7-9	TRBJ2-1	CAGLGSNKDEQFF
.	TRBV9	TRBJ2-3	CASSVAQRITDTQYF
.	TRBV5-1	TRBJ1-4	CASREQAGTPNEKLFF
.	TRBV6-6	TRBJ1-4	CASRLQGAPTNEKLFF
.	TRBV7-2	TRBJ1-1	CASSQANTEAFF
.	TRBV5-1	TRBJ2-1	CASSLEGNNEQFF
.	TRBV2	TRBJ1-2	CASSVRGQEGYTF
.	TRBV28	TRBJ2-7	CASSLNSLGEQYF
.	TRBV2	TRBJ2-2	CASGEQGAGELFF
.	TRBV9	TRBJ2-3	CASSVGGADTQYF
.	TRBV6-5	TRBJ1-1	CASTPRGRLTEAFF
medium-sized	TRBV27	TRBJ1-1	CASSLGSSPAEAFF
.	TRBV5-5	TRBJ2-5	CASSSWDREETQYF
.	TRBV5-1	TRBJ2-7	CASSLEGTAYEQYF
.	TRBV5-1	TRBJ2-1	CASSRNSLSSYNEQFF
.	TRBV4-1	TRBJ2-7	CASSHGLVDEQYF
.	TRBV5-5	TRBJ2-7	CASSLPGAHEQYF
.	TRBV6-1	TRBJ2-7	CASSLLAGLYEQYF
.	TRBV14	TRBJ2-7	CASSQVIYEQYF
few	TRBV5-1	TRBJ2-7	CASHPGGSYEQYF
once	TRBV28	TRBJ1-4	CASTTQGAEGKLFF
.	TRBV5-4	TRBJ1-1	CASSRSGQNTEAFF
.	TRBV6-5	TRBJ1-1	CASSYSPGGRTEAFF
.	TRBV10-3	TRBJ1-5	CAISEQGYSNQPQHF
.	TRBV21-1	TRBJ2-6	CASSIPRRGSGANGLTF
.	TRBV9	TRBJ2-5	CASSSTSEGSKTQYF
.	TRBV11-1	TRBJ2-7	CASSKGEDYEQYF
.	TRBV19	TRBJ1-1	CASSIPGQGRTEAFF
.	TRBV30	TRBJ1-5	CAFGGGFLSNSNQPQHF
few	TRBV11-1	TRBJ1-6	CASSPGQGDWNSPLHF
.	TRBV28	TRBJ1-5	CASSRPGSGNQPQHF